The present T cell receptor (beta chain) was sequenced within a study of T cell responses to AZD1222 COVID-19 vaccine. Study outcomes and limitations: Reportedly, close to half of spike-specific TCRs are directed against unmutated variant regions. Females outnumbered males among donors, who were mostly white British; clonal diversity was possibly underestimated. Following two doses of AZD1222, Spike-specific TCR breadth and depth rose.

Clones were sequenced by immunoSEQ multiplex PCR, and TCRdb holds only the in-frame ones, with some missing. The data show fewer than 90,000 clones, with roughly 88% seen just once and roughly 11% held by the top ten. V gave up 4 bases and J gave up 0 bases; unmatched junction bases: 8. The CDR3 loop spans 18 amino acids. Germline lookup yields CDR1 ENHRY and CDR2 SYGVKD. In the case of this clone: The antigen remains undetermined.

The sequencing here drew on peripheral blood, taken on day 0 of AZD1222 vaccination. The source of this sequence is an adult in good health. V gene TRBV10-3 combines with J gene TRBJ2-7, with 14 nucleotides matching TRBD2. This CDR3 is CAISGRGGLAGVSYEQYF. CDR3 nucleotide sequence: TGTGCCATCAGTGGGCGGGGGGGACTAGCGGGAGTCTCCTACGAGCAGTACTTC.